The 13 T cell receptor beta chains presented below share a single source sample, sequenced in a study of T cells after yellow fever vaccination. TCRdb independently ran MiXCR on the 5' RACE reads; one entry per CDR3 protein. The table lists roughly 260,000 distinct CDR3 sequences, 10% to 15% of them singletons. Source: CD4+ T cells sorted from PBMCs, taken 45 days after the yellow fever booster vaccination. Receptor source: a man aged 25-45 years who received the YFV17D yellow fever vaccine.

The chain couples TRBV5-5 to TRBJ2-7; D not resolved. The V gene's germline CDR1 is SGHKS and CDR2 YYEKEE (reference sequence). The CDR3 consists of 14 residues. The V and J ends lost 4 bases and 2 bases respectively, with 13 bases between them. CDR3 nucleotide sequence: TGTGCCAGCAGCATGGGTACGACACCCTACGAGCAGTACTTC. Protein product: CASSMGTTPYEQYF.

This clonotype was picked up a small number of times. The rearrangement joins TRBV6-1 to TRBJ2-7, with D unresolved. V shed 6 bases and J shed 5 bases, with 17 bases lying between them. CDR1 and CDR2 (germline): MNHNS, SASEGT. The CDR3 is 14 amino acids. The CDR3: CASSPKEGINEQYF. The DNA of the CDR3 is TGTGCCAGCAGCCCTAAAGAAGGAATTAACGAGCAGTACTTC.

The chain links TRBV20-1 to TRBJ2-6, with 14 nucleotides matching TRBD2. The CDR3 length is 16 residues. From germline, CDR1 is DFQATT and CDR2 SNEGSKA (reference sequence). The V segment lost 5 bases and the J segment 2 bases; nucleotides outside the gene matches: 2. CDR3: CSASGLAGAGANVLTF. CDR3 nucleotide sequence: TGCAGTGCTTCGGGACTAGCGGGAGCTGGGGCCAACGTCCTGACTTTC.

A few counts support this clonotype. The rearrangement joins TRBV5-1 to TRBJ2-5; 8 nucleotides align to TRBD2. Germline loops: CDR1 SGHRS, CDR2 YFSETQ. J gave up 1 base and V 2 bases, and 1 base lay outside the gene matches. This CDR3 is 14 amino acids long. Written as DNA, the CDR3 is TGCGCCAGCAGCTTAGCGGGGGTCCAAGAGACCCAGTACTTC. Its protein is CASSLAGVQETQYF.

The sample holds a few counts of this clonotype. The chain links TRBV6-1 to TRBJ2-5, with TRBD1 identical over 7 bases. The germline V gene has CDR1 MNHNS and CDR2 SASEGT. CDR3 length: 14 residues. V was clipped by 6 bases and J by 5 bases; unmatched bases: 9. The CDR3 DNA sequence: TGTGCCAGCAGAATGGCCAGGGGGTCGGAGACCCAGTACTTC. It yields the protein CASRMARGSETQYF.

The J gene is TRBJ2-2, the V gene TRBV12-3 or TRBV12-4; TRBD1 might be the D (6 bases). Trimming shortened V by 6 bases and J by 5 bases, and 7 bases separated the two germline ends. The CDR3 runs to 12 residues. The CDR3 nucleotides are TGTGCCAGCAGAGGACAGACCGGGGAGCTGTTTTTT. Translated, it gives CASRGQTGELFF.

The chain is built from TRBV7-9 and TRBJ2-3; 12 bases are a match to TRBD2. The germline V gene encodes CDR1 SEHNR and CDR2 FQNEAQ (reference sequence). Trimming cost V 10 bases and J 0 bases; bases outside gene matches: 8. The CDR3 is 16 residues long. In DNA, the CDR3 is TGTGCCACCCGGAGGACTAGCGGGACTAGCACAGATACGCAGTATTTT. Its translation: CATRRTSGTSTDTQYF.

V gene TRBV5-1 combines with J gene TRBJ1-2; 8 bases are a match to TRBD1. The V segment lost 0 bases and the J segment 0 bases; nucleotides outside the gene matches: 4. Germline CDR1 and CDR2: SGHRS and YFSETQ. This CDR3 has 16 amino acids. The DNA for the CDR3 is TGCGCCAGCAGCTTGGACAGGGGGTACTCTAACTATGGCTACACCTTC. Its translation is CASSLDRGYSNYGYTF.

This clonotype came up many times. The CDR3 DNA follows: TGTGCCAGCAGTCCCCTCCCTAGCAGCTACAATGAGCAGTTCTTC. It translates to CASSPLPSSYNEQFF. The gene calls are TRBV12-3 or TRBV12-4 and TRBJ2-1, with D possibly TRBD2 on 5 matching bases. The CDR3 sequence is 15 residues long. V dropped 5 bases and J dropped 3 bases, with 14 bases sitting between them.

In its sample, this clonotype was seen a few times. The J gene is TRBJ1-4, the V gene TRBV20-1; D call uncertain. V lost 3 bases, J lost 6 bases, and 8 bases lay in between. CDR1 and CDR2 (germline): DFQATT, SNEGSKA (reference sequence). The CDR3 length is 12 residues. The CDR3 DNA reads TGCAGTGCTAGGGGAGAAGATGAAAAACTGTTTTTT. Encoded protein: CSARGEDEKLFF.

This clonotype has at least ten counts. The J gene is TRBJ2-7, the V gene TRBV18; TRBD1 aligns across 10 bases. CDR1 is KGHSH and CDR2 is LQKENI in the germline V gene. This CDR3 contains 15 residues. With 1 base clipped from V and 4 bases from J, the junction kept 4 bases outside the gene matches. DNA for the CDR3: TGTGCCAGCTCACCACGGACAGGGGGAAGTTACGAGCAGTACTTC. Residues: CASSPRTGGSYEQYF.

The V call is TRBV29-1, the J call TRBJ2-2; D is unclear. V lost 0 bases and J 6 bases, leaving 11 bases between the germline ends. The CDR3 consists of 14 residues. Germline CDR1 and CDR2: SQVTM and ANQGSEA. CDR3 in DNA: TGCAGCGTTGAAGAAAGGAGAAGGGCCGGGGAGCTGTTTTTT. This sequence encodes CSVEERRRAGELFF.

The V gene is TRBV5-1, the J gene TRBJ2-5; the D is unclear. Trimming took off 3 bases at V and 1 base at J, with 10 bases between the two ends. The germline V gene has CDR1 SGHRS and CDR2 YFSETQ. The length of the CDR3 is 14 residues. The CDR3 nucleotides are TGCGCCAGCAGCTGGTGGACCCGCCAAGAGACCCAGTACTTC. As protein: CASSWWTRQETQYF.